This T cell receptor (beta chain) was retrieved from a study of Ad26.COV2.S vaccination and SARS-CoV-2 variants. Measured with immunoSEQ multiplex PCR; TCRdb has only the in-frame clones, and not every one. The sample has 410,000 or so clones, roughly 90% seen once. Noted treatment: over 15 received Ad26.COV2.S at low or high dose, single or two shots; roughly five received placebo; per-sample allocation not given. Day 63 after the first vaccine or placebo injection was the time point for sampling. The ends were cut back, 4 bases at V and 3 bases at J, with 2 bases in the middle. The germline V gene encodes CDR1 SGHDT and CDR2 YYEEEE. This CDR3 is 11 amino acids long. The study, taken as a whole, reports: Spike-specific TCR breadth was greater after Ad26.COV2.S than placebo.

About this clone: Its cognate antigen is unknown.

Material: peripheral blood, obtained in a trial of Ad26.COV2.S vaccine versus placebo. The TCR comes from a person aged 18-65 years who received the Ad26.COV2.S COVID-19 vaccine or a placebo. The chain combines TRBV5-6 with TRBJ2-1, with D uncertain. CDR3 loop: CASSIYNEQFF. DNA of the CDR3: TGTGCCAGCAGCATCTACAATGAGCAGTTCTTC.